The present TCR beta chain was sequenced within a study of blood T cells in healthy people across ages. In regard to this clonotype: Its antigen remains unknown.

Notes on the study in general: Those diversity estimates obtained from one million T cells were thought to be underestimates. With donor CMV status unknown, expanded clonotype changes were possibly confounded.

This CDR3 is built from 15 residues. Trimming took off 6 bases at V and 4 bases at J, with 18 bases between the two ends. CDR1 is MNHEY and CDR2 is SMNVEV in the germline V gene (reference sequence). PCR was performed a second time for roughly 7 to 12 cycles using a sample-barcoded 5' primer and a J-beta primer mix. The yield of each sample was at least 2.5 million CDR3-containing paired-end reads. One entry per CDR3 protein, called by TCRdb with MiXCR from the 5' RACE reads. The sample includes hundreds of thousands of distinct CDR3 sequences, roughly 25% of them seen just once. These data were likewise used in another study, on T cells of mothers and their children.

The sequencing input was blood. The rearrangement links TRBV27 to TRBJ1-2; tentative D call: TRBD1 (5 bases). The receptor was derived from a boy aged 10-17 years in good health. CDR3: CASRENGAAVYGYTF. The CDR3 DNA reads TGTGCCAGCAGGGAAAATGGGGCAGCTGTCTATGGCTACACCTTC.